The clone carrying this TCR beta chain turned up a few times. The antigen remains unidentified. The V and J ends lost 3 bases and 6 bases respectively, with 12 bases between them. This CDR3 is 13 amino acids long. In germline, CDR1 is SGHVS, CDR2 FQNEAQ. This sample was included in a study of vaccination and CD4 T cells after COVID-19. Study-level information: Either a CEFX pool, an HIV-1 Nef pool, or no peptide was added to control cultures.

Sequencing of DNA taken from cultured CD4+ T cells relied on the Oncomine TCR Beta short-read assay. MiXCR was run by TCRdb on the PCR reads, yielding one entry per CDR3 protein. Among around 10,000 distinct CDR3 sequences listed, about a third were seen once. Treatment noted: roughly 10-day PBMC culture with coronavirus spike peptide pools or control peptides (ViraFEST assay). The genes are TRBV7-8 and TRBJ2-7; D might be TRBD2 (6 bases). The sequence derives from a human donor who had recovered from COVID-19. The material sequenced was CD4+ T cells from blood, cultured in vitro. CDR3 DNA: TGTGCCAGCAGCTTGGGCAGGGAGGCCGAGCAGTACTTC. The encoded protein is CASSLGREAEQYF.